A single T cell receptor (beta chain) is shown here with its context. Its antigen is as yet unknown. TCR beta libraries were built with iRepertoire HTBI primers and Arm-PCR of CDR3 regions. In TCRdb, the multiplex PCR reads were re-called with MiXCR into one record per CDR3 protein. The sample lists 350,000 to 450,000 distinct CDR3 sequences; about 20% were seen once. Time point described: persistent/refractory GD, antithyroid drugs over 5 years with positive TRAb. PBMC RNA served as the TCR library source. Graves' disease was diagnosed by American Thyroid Association guidelines. The V gene's germline CDR1 is SGHTA and CDR2 FQGTGA. The CDR3 length is 15 residues. The V gene lost 5 bases and the J gene lost 2 bases, with 12 bases spanning the gap. This entry is derived from a study of regulatory T cells in long-lasting Graves disease. Study-wide findings and caveats: Persistent-disease Graves' patients showed less TCR diversity than new cases. TRBV28, TRBJ1-2 and TRBJ2-5 were favored in persistent disease.

V is TRBV7-3 and J is TRBJ2-2; D unresolved. The material was peripheral blood mononuclear cells (PBMCs), obtained when the disease was refractory, from a patient treated with antithyroid drugs. The receptor was isolated from a female donor with Graves disease. CDR3 residues: CASSPRSSNTGELFF. CDR3 in DNA: TGTGCCAGCAGCCCCCGGTCTAGTAACACCGGGGAGCTGTTTTTT.